The 28 T cell receptor beta chains reported below all come from one sample, sequenced in a study of blood T cell repertoires in COVID-19. Sequencing used immunoSEQ multiplex PCR; TCRdb keeps in-frame clones, though not all of them. The sample has about 330,000 clones, approximately 88% seen once; the top ten hold 4%. The sample was peripheral blood. These receptors were taken from a woman aged 45-60 years with active or convalescent COVID-19.

The V gene is TRBV28, the J gene TRBJ1-1, with 8 bases fitting TRBD1. The CDR3 is 12 residues long. Trimming cost V 6 bases and J 3 bases; bases outside gene matches: 0. Germline lookup yields CDR1 MDHEN and CDR2 SYDVKM. CDR3 protein: CASRTGDTEAFF. The DNA of the CDR3 is TGTGCCAGCAGGACAGGGGACACTGAAGCTTTCTTT. Full variable domain (missing parts from reference TRBV28 and TRBJ1-1): DVKVTQSSRYLVKRTGEKVFLECVQDMDHENMFWYRQDPGLGLRLIYFSYDVKMKEKGDIPEGYSVSREKKERFSLILESASTNQTSMYLCASRTGDTEAFFGQGTRLTVV.

This chain joins TRBV5-1 and TRBJ2-7; 12 bases map to TRBD1. CDR3 length equals 14 residues. Germline assignment: CDR1 SGHRS and CDR2 YFSETQ. V dropped 7 bases and J dropped 6; count of bases not matched to a gene: 8. CDR3 DNA: TGCGCCAGCTCAAGGGGACAGGGGGCTTCCGAGCAGTACTTC. Its protein is CASSRGQGASEQYF.

The J gene is TRBJ1-6, the V gene TRBV18; D uncertain. The V gene lost 3 bases and the J gene lost 0 bases, with 9 bases spanning the gap. There are 16 residues in the CDR3. CDR1 is KGHSH and CDR2 is LQKENI in the germline V gene. This CDR3 reads CASSPQVSSYNSPLHF. CDR3 DNA sequence: TGTGCCAGCTCACCCCAGGTGAGCTCCTATAATTCACCCCTCCACTTT.

This chain uses TRBV30 with TRBJ2-1, with TRBD2 matching over 15 bases. Trimming took 2 bases from V and 9 from J; bases not matched to a gene: 14. The CDR3 is 18 amino acids. Germline V gene lookup returns CDR1 GTSNPN and CDR2 SVGIG (reference sequence). Written as DNA, the CDR3 is TGTGCCTGGAGTCGGACTAGCGGGGGGGCCCCGGTAAGGTCTGAGCAGTTCTTC. The encoded protein is CAWSRTSGGAPVRSEQFF.

This clone was detected once. The chain is built from TRBV4-2 and TRBJ2-1; 7 bases are shared with TRBD2. Germline lookup yields CDR1 LGHNA and CDR2 YNFKEQ. With 5 bases clipped from V and 5 bases from J, the junction kept 6 bases outside the gene matches. The CDR3 sequence is 14 residues long. The CDR3 here is CASSELLANNEQFF. The DNA for the CDR3 is TGTGCCAGCAGCGAATTACTAGCGAACAATGAGCAGTTCTTC.

This clone was observed once. This rearrangement joins TRBV30 to TRBJ2-5, with 9 bases aligning to TRBD2. J was trimmed by 10 bases and V by 7 bases; bases with no gene match: 16. This CDR3 contains 14 residues. Germline V gene sequence: CDR1 GTSNPN, CDR2 SVGIG (reference sequence). The CDR3: CAFGRAGGNRDQYF. The CDR3, as DNA: TGTGCCTTCGGAAGGGCGGGAGGGAACCGGGACCAGTACTTC.

About this clone: The same CDR3 can be traced to other DNA sequences in this sample. V gene TRBV3-1 (or the pseudogene TRBV3-2) combines with J gene TRBJ2-6, with D unresolved. Germline V CDR1 and CDR2: LGHDT, YNNKEL (reference sequence). The V gene lost 1 base and the J gene lost 1 base, with 5 bases spanning the gap. This CDR3 spans 15 amino acids. CDR3 residues: CASSQGGSGANVLTF. DNA of the CDR3: TGTGCCAGCAGCCAAGGAGGTTCTGGGGCCAACGTCCTGACTTTC.

The chain employs TRBV7-2 and TRBJ2-7; TRBD1 matches at 8 bases. Germline V gene sequence: CDR1 SGHTA, CDR2 FQGNSA. CDR3 length: 13 residues. J was trimmed by 10 bases and V by 3 bases; bases with no gene match: 8. CDR3 in amino acids: CASSFSQGASQYF. CDR3 DNA: TGTGCCAGCAGCTTCAGTCAGGGGGCGAGCCAGTACTTC.

The chain has TRBV6-2 or TRBV6-3 and TRBJ2-1; D is perhaps TRBD1 (5 bases). The ends were cut back, 0 bases at V and 5 bases at J, with 14 bases in the middle. The CDR3 runs to 16 residues. CDR1 is MNHEY and CDR2 is SVGEGT in the germline V gene. Here the CDR3 DNA reads TGTGCCAGCAGTTACTCGCCCAGGACATTCAACAATGAGCAGTTCTTC. Its translation: CASSYSPRTFNNEQFF.

This chain connects TRBV18 to TRBJ1-5; D possibly corresponds to TRBD1 (6 bases). Trimming removed 4 bases from V and 2 bases from J, with 12 bases in between. This CDR3 comprises 15 residues. CDR1 is KGHSH, CDR2 LQKENI, per germline. CDR3 bases: TGTGCCAGCTCACGGGGGCCGTCGGGCAATCAGCCCCAGCATTTT. It is translated as CASSRGPSGNQPQHF.

This rearrangement joins TRBV5-4 to TRBJ2-2; 7 positions match TRBD1. This CDR3 comprises 15 residues. The V gene's germline CDR1 is SGHNT and CDR2 YYREEE (reference sequence). Trimming took 5 bases from V and 5 from J; bases not matched to a gene: 9. CDR3 in DNA: TGTGCCAGCAGGATACAGGGGTTAGGGACCGGGGAGCTGTTTTTT. It codes for CASRIQGLGTGELFF.

The DNA for the CDR3 is TGTGCCAGCAGCCTTAGCGGGAGGTCTAACAATGAGCAGTTCTTC. Its translation is CASSLSGRSNNEQFF. The rearrangement links TRBV7-9 to TRBJ2-1; 10 positions agree with TRBD2. J gave up 5 bases and V 5 bases, and 6 bases lay outside the gene matches. Germline V gene sequence: CDR1 SEHNR, CDR2 FQNEAQ (reference sequence). The CDR3 runs to 15 residues.

The rearrangement joins TRBV5-1 to TRBJ2-1, with 8 bases aligning to TRBD2. CDR3 length: 17 amino acids. Per the germline V gene, CDR1 is SGHRS and CDR2 is YFSETQ. Losses at the gene ends were 4 bases for V and 9 bases for J; bases not matched to a gene: 18. The CDR3 region is CASSQSGGIIPRAEQFF. The CDR3 bases are TGCGCCAGCAGCCAGAGCGGGGGAATTATCCCGCGGGCTGAGCAGTTCTTC.

This clone was counted many times. CDR3 coding DNA: TGTGCCAGCAGTTACGATCGCCGAGTACAGGGGGCGGGGAATTCACCCCTCCACTTT. Its translation: CASSYDRRVQGAGNSPLHF. The chain combines TRBV6-2 or TRBV6-3 with TRBJ1-6, with TRBD1 identical over 9 bases. The CDR3 contains 19 residues. Germline CDR1 and CDR2: MNHEY and SVGEGT. The V and J ends lost 2 bases and 7 bases, in that order; junction bases with no gene match: 15.

The rearrangement joins TRBV7-9 to TRBJ2-1; weak D call: TRBD2 (5 bases). Germline V gene lookup returns CDR1 SEHNR and CDR2 FQNEAQ (reference sequence). Deletions cut 1 base from V and 3 bases from J, with 16 bases between. This CDR3 contains 17 residues. CDR3 sequence reads: CASSLVLSAEVYNEQFF. The CDR3, as DNA: TGTGCCAGCAGCTTAGTCCTATCGGCGGAGGTCTACAATGAGCAGTTCTTC.

The chain joins TRBV5-1 to TRBJ2-3; TRBD2 agrees at 12 bases. Per the germline V gene, CDR1 is SGHRS and CDR2 is YFSETQ. V trimming: 0 bases; J trimming: 5 bases; junction bases outside the gene matches: 7. The CDR3 has 17 residues. CDR3 nucleotide sequence: TGCGCCAGCAGCTTGGCCGGGGCTAGCGGGAGGGGAGATACGCAGTATTTT. Residues: CASSLAGASGRGDTQYF. Filled out from reference TRBV5-1 and TRBJ2-3, the complete variable domain reads KAGVTQTPRYLIKTRGQQVTLSCSPISGHRSVSWYQQTPGQGLQFLFEYFSETQRNKGNFPGRFSGRQFSNSRSEMNVSTLELGDSALYLCASSLAGASGRGDTQYFGPGTRLTVL.

The V call is TRBV7-9, the J call TRBJ1-1, with a possible D match to TRBD1 (5 bases). The V gene lost 4 bases and the J gene lost 1 base, with 7 bases spanning the gap. Looked up from germline, CDR1 is SEHNR and CDR2 is FQNEAQ (reference sequence). The CDR3 consists of 13 residues. The CDR3 loop is CASSSQGNTEAFF. CDR3 in DNA: TGTGCCAGCAGCTCTCAGGGGAACACTGAAGCTTTCTTT.

The chain combines TRBV28 with TRBJ2-7; D perhaps matches TRBD1 (6 bases). The V and J ends lost 2 bases and 8 bases respectively, with 22 bases between them. Germline V lookup: CDR1 MDHEN, CDR2 SYDVKM. CDR3 length: 16 residues. CDR3 region: CASSLDLGQGLSKQYF. CDR3 DNA sequence: TGTGCCAGCAGTTTAGACCTAGGGCAGGGGCTCAGCAAGCAGTACTTC.

V usage is TRBV5-1 and J usage is TRBJ2-5; D unclear. V gave up 4 bases and J gave up 4 bases, with 11 bases separating them. This CDR3 contains 13 residues. CDR1 SGHRS and CDR2 YFSETQ come from the germline V gene. CDR3 coding DNA: TGCGCCAGCAGCCTCTCCCAGGTAGAGACCCAGTACTTC. It translates to CASSLSQVETQYF.

This chain joins TRBV28 and TRBJ1-6, with 7 bases lining up with TRBD1. Germline V CDR1 and CDR2: MDHEN, SYDVKM. This CDR3 region has 15 residues. The ends lost 2 bases at V and 9 bases at J; junction bases unmatched: 7. The CDR3 DNA sequence: TGTGCCAGCAGTTTAGGAAGGGGGCGGGTTTCACCCCTCCACTTT. It yields the protein CASSLGRGRVSPLHF.

The chain couples TRBV4-2 to TRBJ2-2; possibly TRBD1 for D (6 bases). This CDR3 is 17 amino acids long. Trimming removed 3 bases at V and 0 bases at J, with 14 bases between. CDR1 and CDR2 (germline): LGHNA, YNFKEQ. CDR3 amino acids: CASSHHPDSPNTGELFF. In nucleotides, the CDR3 is TGTGCCAGCAGCCACCACCCGGACAGCCCGAACACCGGGGAGCTGTTTTTT.

This chain connects TRBV2 to TRBJ1-5, with D possibly TRBD1 on 5 matching bases. V dropped 4 bases and J dropped 0 bases, with 22 bases sitting between them. The germline V gene encodes CDR1 SNHLY and CDR2 FYNNEI. CDR3 size: 19 residues. CDR3 residues: CASSARRVQLAGSNQPQHF. CDR3 bases: TGTGCCAGCAGTGCTCGCAGGGTCCAACTAGCGGGTAGCAATCAGCCCCAGCATTTT. Full variable domain (rest looked up from reference TRBV2 and TRBJ1-5): EPEVTQTPSHQVTQMGQEVILRCVPISNHLYFYWYRQILGQKVEFLVSFYNNEISEKSEIFDDQFSVERPDGSNFTLKIRSTKLEDSAMYFCASSARRVQLAGSNQPQHFGDGTRLSIL.

This chain connects TRBV18 to TRBJ1-5, with 11 bases fitting TRBD1. CDR1 is KGHSH and CDR2 is LQKENI in the germline V gene. J was trimmed by 7 bases and V by 1 base; bases with no gene match: 6. The CDR3 loop spans 16 amino acids. The CDR3 region has the DNA TGTGCCAGCTCACCACTCGGGACAGGGGGTAACCAGCCCCAGCATTTT. The encoded protein is CASSPLGTGGNQPQHF. Looking up the rest from reference TRBV18 and TRBJ1-5 gives the full variable domain: NAGVMQNPRHLVRRRGQEARLRCSPMKGHSHVYWYRQLPEEGLKFMVYLQKENIIDESGMPKERFSAEFPKEGPSILRIQQVVRGDSAAYFCASSPLGTGGNQPQHFGDGTRLSIL.

This chain links TRBV4-1 with TRBJ1-1, with a tentative D call TRBD1 (6 bases). CDR1 MGHRA and CDR2 YSYEKL come from the germline V gene. With 4 bases removed from V and 7 bases from J, the gap between germline ends came to 16 bases. This CDR3 contains 14 residues. The CDR3 loop reads CASSLQSRQVEAFF. The CDR3 DNA reads TGCGCCAGCAGCCTTCAATCTCGACAGGTTGAAGCTTTCTTT.

This clone was seen a handful of times. The V gene is TRBV11-2, the J gene TRBJ2-3; 15 nucleotides align to TRBD2. This CDR3 contains 18 residues. Germline-derived CDR1 and CDR2 are SGHAT and FQNNGV. V was clipped by 5 bases and J by 1 base; unmatched bases: 7. In nucleotides, the CDR3 is TGTGCCAGCAGCCTCCCGGGACTAGCGGGGGGTCGCACAGATACGCAGTATTTT. This encodes CASSLPGLAGGRTDTQYF.

The count of this clone is one. The chain employs TRBV27 and TRBJ1-5; a weak D match, TRBD1 (6 bases). V was clipped by 6 bases and J by 0 bases, with 12 bases between them. Per the germline V gene, CDR1 is MNHEY and CDR2 is SMNVEV (reference sequence). The length of the CDR3 is 15 residues. CDR3 nucleotide sequence: TGTGCCAGCAGGACGACAGGATATAGCAATCAGCCCCAGCATTTT. It specifies CASRTTGYSNQPQHF.

V is TRBV27 and J is TRBJ2-2; D is possibly TRBD2 (5 bases). The CDR3 has 16 amino acids. Per the germline V gene, CDR1 is MNHEY and CDR2 is SMNVEV (reference sequence). V lost 6 bases and J 1 base, leaving 15 bases between the germline ends. The DNA of the CDR3 is TGTGCCAGCAGGGTGTTAGACGGACTGAACACCGGGGAGCTGTTTTTT. It encodes CASRVLDGLNTGELFF.

This chain joins TRBV29-1 and TRBJ2-3, with D unresolved. V lost 3 bases, J lost 2 bases, and 6 bases lay in between. Germline lookup yields CDR1 SQVTM and CDR2 ANQGSEA. CDR3 length: 12 residues. The CDR3 spells CSVDQVTDTQYF. As DNA, the CDR3 is TGCAGCGTTGATCAGGTCACAGATACGCAGTATTTT.